This T cell receptor beta chain stems from a study of cytomegalovirus exposure and HLA in healthy donors. Study in general: Most genotyped donors, roughly 83% of around 370, had Caucasian-associated genetic ancestry.

This clone has a handful of counts. Germline values: CDR1 SGHVS, CDR2 FNYEAQ. Trimming removed 1 base from V and 7 bases from J; junction bases left unmatched: 10. The CDR3 is made up of 15 amino acids. Primers: 60 Vbeta forward and 13 Jbeta reverse. Assay: immunoSEQ multiplex PCR; the TCRdb copy retains only in-frame clones and omits some. The data hold 120,000 to 150,000 clones, with approximately 76% observed a single time. The chain recombines TRBV7-6 with TRBJ2-7; 7 nucleotides align to TRBD2. The sample was PBMCs. The sequence was obtained from a man in his forties or fifties in good health and CMV-seronegative. The CDR3 sequence is CASSLVRIRGGEQYF. DNA of the CDR3: TGTGCCAGCAGCTTAGTCCGGATCCGGGGAGGGGAGCAGTACTTC.